The clone carrying this T cell receptor (beta chain) was seen only a few times. Previously reported methods and listed TCR primers produced the bulk TCR libraries. Using its own MiXCR run on the PCR reads, TCRdb lists one record per CDR3 protein. The data contain around 460,000 distinct CDR3 sequences, about a quarter of them singletons. This sample stems from a study of molecular identifiers for immune sequencing clone quantification. Sorting was used to obtain naive CD8 T cells (CD8+CD4-CCR7+CD45RA+). Looked up from germline, CDR1 is MNHEY and CDR2 is SMNVEV (reference sequence). V was clipped by 0 bases and J by 5 bases; unmatched bases: 1. The CDR3 spans 14 residues.

The sequencing sample was made of naive CD8+ T cells from blood, with Jurkat cell RNA spiked in. Subset: FACS-sorted CD8+CD4-CCR7+CD45RA+ naive T cells. The clonotype originates from a human donor in good health. Some libraries in this study had Jurkat cell RNA spiked in. The rearrangement uses TRBV27 and TRBJ2-3; 8 positions match TRBD1. CDR3 sequence: CASSLSRGLDTQYF. The CDR3 DNA reads TGTGCCAGCAGTTTATCCAGGGGGCTAGATACGCAGTATTTT.